The clone carrying this T cell receptor beta chain has more than one count but fewer than ten. This specimen belongs to a study of blood T cell repertoires in COVID-19. Background on the study: PBMCs, B-cell-depleted T cells, or T cells were the source of the cDNA or gDNA that made up the material.

Germline trimming cut 6 bases from V and 4 bases from J; bases unmatched to any gene: 14. Germline V lookup: CDR1 LGHNA, CDR2 YSLEER. This CDR3 comprises 16 residues. Measured with immunoSEQ multiplex PCR; TCRdb has only the in-frame clones, and not every one. Among about 100,000 clones listed, more than 90% were seen once. The sequence was obtained from a man aged 60-69 years with acute or convalescent COVID-19. Sequencing was done on a sample of peripheral blood. The genes are TRBV4-3 and TRBJ2-7, with TRBD2 matching 8 bases. This CDR3 is CASSYQRAGAGYEQYF. The CDR3, as DNA: TGCGCCAGCAGTTACCAACGAGCGGGAGCGGGGTACGAGCAGTACTTC.